This T cell receptor (beta chain) was observed in a study of T-cell memory formation after mild COVID-19. Looking at the study overall: Each donor largely had its own TCR clusters.

The CDR3 runs to 16 residues. V gave up 5 bases and J gave up 11 bases, with 25 bases separating them. CDR1 MNHNY and CDR2 SVGAGI come from the germline V gene (reference sequence). Notes on the study in general: Pre-infection memory already had some responding clones, implying cross-reactive memory joined. Contracting CD4+ clones sat mainly in CM and EM; CD8+ in EMRA.

cDNA libraries for TCR alpha and TCR beta, carrying sample barcodes and UMIs, came from 5'RACE with constant-segment primers. Each CDR3 protein is one row after TCRdb ran MiXCR on the 5' RACE reads. The sample has 100,000 to 120,000 distinct CDR3 sequences, over 15% seen once; the top ten hold over 4.5%. This clonotype was observed a handful of times. Its antigen is as yet unknown. This sequence originates from a man aged 18 to 29 who had mild COVID-19 (a few samples of this study predate the infection). Cell type and time point are not known. The sequenced material came from PBMCs or a T cell subset sorted from them (not recorded which). V and J are TRBV6-6 and TRBJ1-5, with D possibly TRBD1 on 6 matching bases. CDR3 sequence: CASSPGGQNHLLAQHF. The CDR3 DNA is TGTGCCAGCAGTCCGGGAGGACAGAACCATTTACTTGCCCAGCATTTT.